This T cell receptor beta chain was found in a study of control samples from healthy donors and cancer patients. Germline V CDR1 and CDR2: MNHEY, SMNVEV (reference sequence). The CDR3 spans 15 residues. V was trimmed by 2 bases and J by 3 bases, leaving 14 bases between them. Produced via immunoSEQ multiplex PCR; TCRdb's table is partial and in-frame only. This table holds some 100,000 clones, roughly 92% found once. The clonotype originates from a human donor in good health. The donor label of this sample is uncertain. The V call is TRBV27, the J call TRBJ2-7; either TRBD1 or TRBD2 may fit D (5 bases each). The sequenced sample consisted of blood. CDR3: CASSLGDASYYEQYF. The CDR3 bases are TGTGCCAGCAGTTTAGGGGACGCTAGCTACTACGAGCAGTACTTC.